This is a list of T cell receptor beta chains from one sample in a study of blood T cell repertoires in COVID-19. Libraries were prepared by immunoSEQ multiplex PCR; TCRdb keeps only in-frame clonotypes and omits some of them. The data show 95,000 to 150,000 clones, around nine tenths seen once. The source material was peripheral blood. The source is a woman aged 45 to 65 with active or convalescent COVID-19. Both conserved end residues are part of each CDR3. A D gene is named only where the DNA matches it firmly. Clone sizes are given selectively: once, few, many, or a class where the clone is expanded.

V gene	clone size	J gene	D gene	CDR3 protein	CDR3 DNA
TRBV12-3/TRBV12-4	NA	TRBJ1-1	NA	CASRWTVNTEAFF	TGTGCCAGCAGGTGGACAGTGAACACTGAAGCTTTCTTT
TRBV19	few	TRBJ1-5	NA	CASIRGGAGNQPQHF	TGTGCCAGTATTCGAGGGGGGGCCGGCAATCAGCCCCAGCATTTT
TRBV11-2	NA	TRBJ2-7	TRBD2	CASSLDGSGSFYEQYF	TGTGCCAGCAGCTTAGATGGAAGCGGGAGTTTCTACGAGCAGTACTTC
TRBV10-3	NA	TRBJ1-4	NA	CAISERTDEKLFF	TGTGCCATCAGTGAGAGGACAGATGAAAAACTGTTTTTT
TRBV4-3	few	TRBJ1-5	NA	CASSQDWTENQPQHF	TGCGCCAGCAGCCAAGATTGGACAGAAAATCAGCCCCAGCATTTT
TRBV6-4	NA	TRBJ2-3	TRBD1	CASSEQGADTQYF	TGTGCCAGCAGTGAGCAGGGGGCAGATACGCAGTATTTT
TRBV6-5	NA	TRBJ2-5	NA	CASSYRSGPEETQYF	TGTGCCAGCAGTTACAGAAGCGGACCCGAAGAGACCCAGTACTTC
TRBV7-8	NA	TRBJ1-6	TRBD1	CASRGTGGSYNSPLHF	TGTGCCAGCAGGGGGACAGGGGGCTCCTATAATTCACCCCTCCACTTT
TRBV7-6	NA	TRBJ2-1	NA	CASSLRSFVFSYNEQFF	TGTGCCAGCAGCTTACGGTCGTTCGTATTCTCCTACAATGAGCAGTTCTTC
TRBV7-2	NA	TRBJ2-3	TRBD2	CASSLGLAGADTQYF	TGTGCCAGCAGCTTGGGACTAGCCGGGGCAGATACGCAGTATTTT
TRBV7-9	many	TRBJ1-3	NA	CASSLTVDSGNTIYF	TGTGCCAGCAGCTTGACAGTGGACTCTGGAAACACCATATATTTT
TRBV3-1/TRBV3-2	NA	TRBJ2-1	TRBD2	CASSPLAGGPYNEQFF	TGTGCCAGCAGCCCGCTAGCGGGAGGGCCCTACAATGAGCAGTTCTTC
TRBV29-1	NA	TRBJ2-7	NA	CSVDSADSSYEQYF	TGCAGCGTTGATAGCGCCGACTCTTCCTACGAGCAGTACTTC
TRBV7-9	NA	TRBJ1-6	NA	CASSSTVNSPLHF	TGTGCCAGCAGTTCGACAGTTAATTCACCCCTCCACTTT
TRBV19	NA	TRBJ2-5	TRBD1	CASTGQGGWGETQYF	TGTGCCAGCACTGGACAGGGAGGTTGGGGCGAGACCCAGTACTTC
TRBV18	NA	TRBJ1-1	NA	CASSPLAGLDEAFF	TGTGCCAGCTCACCACTGGCCGGGTTGGATGAAGCTTTCTTT
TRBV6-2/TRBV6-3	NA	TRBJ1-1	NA	CASSLLTGTEAFF	TGTGCCAGCAGCCTCCTTACCGGGACAGAAGCTTTCTTT
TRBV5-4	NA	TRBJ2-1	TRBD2	CASSLEGTSGDNEQFF	TGTGCCAGCAGCTTGGAAGGGACTAGCGGAGACAATGAGCAGTTCTTC
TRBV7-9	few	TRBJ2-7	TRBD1	CASSSRDRGHEQYF	TGTGCCAGCAGCTCCCGGGACAGGGGCCACGAGCAGTACTTC
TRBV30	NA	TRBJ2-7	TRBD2	CAWSVLSSGISYEQYF	TGTGCCTGGAGTGTACTGTCTAGCGGGATATCCTACGAGCAGTACTTC
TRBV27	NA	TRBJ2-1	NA	CASSFSGPYNEQFF	TGTGCCAGCAGTTTTAGCGGACCATACAATGAGCAGTTCTTC